What follows are 31 T cell receptor beta chains derived from one specimen sequenced in a study of blood T cells in healthy people across ages. The second PCR ran 7 to 11 cycles with a sample-barcoded 5' primer and J-beta primers. Each CDR3 protein gets one entry after TCRdb re-called the 5' RACE reads with MiXCR. Here the sample spans 590,000 or so distinct CDR3 sequences, less than 35% being singletons. Sample: blood. All receptors derive from a woman of 80 years or more in good health.

This clonotype was recorded many times. The chain has TRBV5-1 and TRBJ2-7, with D perhaps matching TRBD2 (7 bases). Germline V gene lookup returns CDR1 SGHRS and CDR2 YFSETQ. The V end was cut by 5 bases, the J end by 2 bases, with 11 bases between. The CDR3 is 13 residues long. CDR3 protein: CASSGGAPYEQYF. In DNA, the CDR3 is TGCGCCAGCAGTGGGGGGGCCCCCTACGAGCAGTACTTC.

In this sample, this clonotype turned up many times. The chain is built from TRBV10-2 and TRBJ2-5; 7 positions match TRBD2. V trimming: 5 bases; J trimming: 1 base; junction bases outside the gene matches: 7. CDR1 is WSHSY and CDR2 is SAAADI in the germline V gene. This CDR3 has 15 amino acids. CDR3 DNA: TGCGCCAGCAGTCTTTCGACTAGCCGCCAAGAGACCCAGTACTTC. It codes for CASSLSTSRQETQYF.

This clonotype was counted a few times. Mismatch with germline at one junction end may stem from a read error. The chain is built from TRBV5-8 and TRBJ2-1, with TRBD1 matching over 9 bases. Germline loops: CDR1 SGHTS, CDR2 YDEGEE. This CDR3 region has 15 residues. DNA for the CDR3: TGTACCAGCAGCTGGCGGGACAGGGTCTACAATGAGCAGTTCTTC. This gives the protein CTSSWRDRVYNEQFF.

Many counts were recorded for this clonotype. This chain's CDR3 is CSARARTDSNQPQHF. Written as DNA, the CDR3 is TGCAGTGCTAGAGCTCGGACAGATAGCAATCAGCCCCAGCATTTT. The chain has TRBV20-1 and TRBJ1-5, with D maybe TRBD1 (6 bases). Germline V gives CDR1 DFQATT, CDR2 SNEGSKA (reference sequence). Trimming took 1 base from V and 0 from J, leaving 10 bases between them. CDR3 length: 15 amino acids.

This clonotype came up many times. The chain employs TRBV9 and TRBJ1-1, with TRBD1 matching over 10 bases. Germline CDR1 SGDLS, CDR2 YYNGEE. J gave up 5 bases and V 2 bases, and 3 bases lay outside the gene matches. This CDR3 is built from 14 residues. CDR3 amino acids: CASSVTGGETEAFF. DNA for the CDR3: TGTGCCAGCAGCGTGACAGGGGGCGAGACTGAAGCTTTCTTT.

V gene TRBV20-1 combines with J gene TRBJ1-2; TRBD1 is a possible D gene (5 bases). This CDR3 is 13 amino acids long. The germline gives CDR1 DFQATT, CDR2 SNEGSKA (reference sequence). V gave up 1 base and J gave up 4 bases, with 10 bases separating them. CDR3 region: CSARATALYGYTF. CDR3 DNA sequence: TGCAGTGCTAGAGCGACAGCTCTCTATGGCTACACCTTC.

This clonotype was counted at least ten times. This chain links TRBV3-1 with TRBJ2-1; 12 bases line up with TRBD2. V trimming: 6 bases; J trimming: 5 bases; junction bases outside the gene matches: 2. From germline, CDR1 is LGHDT and CDR2 YNNKEL (reference sequence). The CDR3 spans 14 residues. DNA of the CDR3: TGTGCCAGCAGTTGGACTAGCGGGGACAATGAGCAGTTCTTC. This codes for CASSWTSGDNEQFF.

This clonotype was counted at least ten times. This chain joins TRBV5-5 and TRBJ2-3, with D perhaps TRBD1 (6 bases). CDR3 length equals 14 residues. Trimming took 1 base from V and 2 from J, leaving 8 bases between them. CDR1 and CDR2 from the germline V gene are SGHKS and YYEKEE (reference sequence). CDR3 nucleotides: TGTGCCAGCAGCTTGACAGGGATCACAGATACGCAGTATTTT. It encodes CASSLTGITDTQYF.

In regard to this clonotype: A single base separates this from a much larger clone, so it may be a read error. The rearrangement joins TRBV7-2 to TRBJ1-2; D is uncertain. V gave up 5 bases and J gave up 0 bases, with 4 bases separating them. The CDR3 is 12 residues long. Germline CDR1 is SGHTA and CDR2 is FQGNSA. The CDR3 DNA reads as TGTGCCAGCAGCCATCCTAACTATGGCTACACCTTC. Translating it yields CASSHPNYGYTF.

The chain employs TRBV20-1 and TRBJ2-5; the D is unclear. Trimming pared 6 bases from V and 3 bases from J, leaving 5 bases between. Per the germline V gene, CDR1 is DFQATT and CDR2 is SNEGSKA (reference sequence). The CDR3 length is 10 residues. CDR3 loop: CSAVKETQYF. DNA for the CDR3: TGCAGTGCAGTTAAAGAGACCCAGTACTTC.

This clonotype was counted many times. The genes are TRBV6-6 and TRBJ1-5, with D perhaps TRBD1 (6 bases). Trimming took off 5 bases at V and 0 bases at J, with 11 bases between the two ends. The CDR3 contains 15 residues. Per germline, CDR1 MNHNY and CDR2 SVGAGI (reference sequence). CDR3 region: CASSRTAYSNQPQHF. In nucleotides, the CDR3 is TGTGCCAGCAGTAGGACAGCCTATAGCAATCAGCCCCAGCATTTT.

At least ten counts were recorded for this clonotype. The V call is TRBV5-6, the J call TRBJ1-1; D is possibly TRBD1 (6 bases). This CDR3 comprises 13 residues. Germline loops: CDR1 SGHDT, CDR2 YYEEEE. The germline V and J ends were trimmed by 7 bases and 2 bases, with 12 bases remaining between them. The CDR3 loop is CASHRGANTEAFF. The DNA of the CDR3 is TGTGCCAGCCACCGGGGGGCCAACACTGAAGCTTTCTTT. Looking up the rest from reference TRBV5-6 and TRBJ1-1 gives the full variable domain: DAGVTQSPTHLIKTRGQQVTLRCSPKSGHDTVSWYQQALGQGPQFIFQYYEEEERQRGNFPDRFSGHQFPNYSSELNVNALLLGDSALYLCASHRGANTEAFFGQGTRLTVV.

The chain carries TRBV6-2 or TRBV6-3 and TRBJ2-5; D is perhaps TRBD1 (6 bases). The DNA end is a closer match to TRBJ2-7, so the J assignment may be wrong. Germline assignment: CDR1 MNHEY and CDR2 SVGEGT. This CDR3 comprises 14 residues. CDR3 bases: TGTGCCAGCACCCCACTGAACAGGGCCGCCGAGCAGTACTTC. Translating it yields CASTPLNRAAEQYF.

About this clonotype: A much more abundant neighbour one base away suggests this may be a read error. J is TRBJ2-7 and V is TRBV11-2; TRBD1 might be the D (5 bases). Per germline, CDR1 SGHAT and CDR2 FQNNGV. There are 15 residues in the CDR3. The V end was cut by 2 bases, the J end by 7 bases, with 18 bases between. The CDR3 sequence: CASSLLGWGKNEQYF. For the CDR3, the DNA is TGTGCCAGCAGCTTACTGGGTTGGGGCAAGAATGAGCAGTACTTC.

This clonotype was seen many times. Here the CDR3 DNA reads TGTGCCAGCAGTGCGTCAACCGGGACTTTAGAGTATGGCTACACCTTC. Its translation is CASSASTGTLEYGYTF. The chain is built from TRBV6-1 and TRBJ1-2; D might be TRBD1 (5 bases). Trimming shortened V by 4 bases and J by 5 bases, and 20 bases separated the two germline ends. Germline assignment: CDR1 MNHNS and CDR2 SASEGT. The CDR3 sequence is 16 residues long.

Many counts were recorded for this clonotype. In nucleotides, the CDR3 is TGTGCCAGCAGAACCGGGACAGGGGCAGATACGCAGTATTTT. This codes for CASRTGTGADTQYF. The chain carries TRBV12-3 or TRBV12-4 and TRBJ2-3; 10 positions match TRBD1. V was pared by 6 bases and J by 4 bases, with 4 bases of the junction left unmatched. The CDR3 spans 14 residues.

This sequence joins TRBV2 and TRBJ1-1; D unresolved. Germline lookup yields CDR1 SNHLY and CDR2 FYNNEI. CDR3 length equals 12 residues. The V end lost 5 bases, the J end lost 3 bases, and 7 bases lay between the germline ends. The CDR3: CASSSIDTEAFF. DNA for the CDR3: TGTGCCAGCAGTTCGATTGACACTGAAGCTTTCTTT.

In this sample, this clonotype turned up many times. This chain joins TRBV10-3 and TRBJ2-7; D might be TRBD2 (6 bases). The ends were cut back, 0 bases at V and 5 bases at J, with 14 bases in the middle. CDR1 and CDR2 (germline): ENHRY, SYGVKD. CDR3 length: 15 amino acids. The CDR3 DNA follows: TGTGCCATCAGTGAGTCTGGAGGGGTTACCCACGAGCAGTACTTC. Translated: CAISESGGVTHEQYF.

Here the CDR3 reads CSAKIPGQARNEQFF. The DNA of the CDR3 is TGCAGTGCCAAAATACCGGGACAGGCACGCAATGAGCAGTTCTTC. The chain carries TRBV20-1 and TRBJ2-1, with 8 bases lining up with TRBD1. The junction had 13 bases not matched to a gene; V was cut back by 6 bases and J by 6 bases. The CDR3 totals 15 residues. Per germline, CDR1 DFQATT and CDR2 SNEGSKA (reference sequence).

The chain joins TRBV7-8 to TRBJ2-7, with TRBD2 matching over 10 bases. The CDR3 has 16 residues. Germline CDR1 reads SGHVS; CDR2 reads FQNEAQ. Trimming cost V 1 base and J 0 bases; bases outside gene matches: 3. In DNA form, the CDR3 reads TGTGCCAGCAGCTTAGGCACTAGCGGGATCTCCTACGAGCAGTACTTC. Translation: CASSLGTSGISYEQYF.

This clonotype was picked up many times. The rearrangement joins TRBV4-2 to TRBJ2-5; 9 bases agree with TRBD2. The V gene's germline CDR1 is LGHNA and CDR2 YNFKEQ. The CDR3 consists of 18 residues. After removal of 0 bases from V and 1 base from J, the junction contained 9 bases not matched to a gene. Here the CDR3 reads CASSQDVPAGGFQETQYF. DNA for the CDR3: TGTGCCAGCAGCCAAGATGTCCCAGCGGGGGGATTCCAAGAGACCCAGTACTTC.

V and J are TRBV18 and TRBJ1-5; possible D gene TRBD1, 5 bases. The CDR3 covers 15 residues. Trimming shortened V by 2 bases and J by 4 bases, and 12 bases separated the two germline ends. Germline CDR1 KGHSH, CDR2 LQKENI. The CDR3 bases are TGTGCCAGCTCACCAGGAAGGGGCTGGAATCAGCCCCAGCATTTT. Protein sequence: CASSPGRGWNQPQHF.

This clonotype was picked up a small number of times. This chain connects TRBV2 to TRBJ1-6, with 7 bases lining up with TRBD1. The V gene end was trimmed by 7 bases and the J gene end by 7 bases; junction bases not matched to a gene: 7. Germline V lookup: CDR1 SNHLY, CDR2 FYNNEI. The CDR3 is made up of 14 amino acids. CDR3 nucleotides: TGTGCCAGCAAGAAGGGGGCCAAAAATTCACCCCTCCACTTT. It encodes CASKKGAKNSPLHF.

This clonotype was seen at least ten times. V gene TRBV10-3 combines with J gene TRBJ2-7; possible D gene TRBD1, 6 bases. CDR1 ENHRY and CDR2 SYGVKD come from the germline V gene. V was clipped by 2 bases and J by 3 bases, with 11 bases between them. This CDR3 region has 14 residues. CDR3 loop: CAISEGQIGYEQYF. The CDR3 DNA follows: TGTGCCATCAGTGAGGGACAGATTGGCTACGAGCAGTACTTC.

This clonotype was seen repeatedly, ten times or more. The gene calls are TRBV7-9 and TRBJ1-1, with a weak D call TRBD1 (6 bases). Germline V gene data show CDR1 as SEHNR and CDR2 as FQNEAQ (reference sequence). The CDR3 runs to 14 residues. Trimming took 2 bases from V and 1 from J, leaving 8 bases between them. CDR3 sequence (DNA): TGTGCCAGCAGCTTACAGGGGAGGAACACTGAAGCTTTCTTT. Protein: CASSLQGRNTEAFF.

This clonotype has a count of ten or more. V is TRBV29-1 and J is TRBJ1-4; 7 bases line up with TRBD1. Looked up from germline, CDR1 is SQVTM and CDR2 is ANQGSEA. The CDR3 covers 13 residues. V lost 5 bases to trimming and J lost 6 bases; unmatched junction nucleotides: 6. CDR3 sequence: CSVRRGRDEKLFF. For the CDR3, the DNA is TGCAGCGTTCGAAGGGGGCGGGATGAAAAACTGTTTTTT.

Of note for this clonotype: A read error may explain this, as a much larger clone is one base away. The V and J genes are TRBV11-2 and TRBJ2-1; 9 positions match TRBD1. This CDR3 region has 13 residues. Trimming took 5 bases from V and 9 from J; bases not matched to a gene: 5. Germline V CDR1 and CDR2: SGHAT, FQNNGV. The CDR3 sequence: CASSPSDRGEQFF. The CDR3 coding sequence is TGTGCCAGCAGCCCTTCGGACAGGGGTGAGCAGTTCTTC.

This clonotype was counted a few times. The rearrangement joins TRBV4-2 to TRBJ1-2; D is ambiguous. Trimming removed 0 bases from V and 8 bases from J, with 16 bases in between. CDR1 is LGHNA, CDR2 YNFKEQ, per germline. This CDR3 region has 15 residues. The CDR3 DNA is TGTGCCAGCAGCCAAGACTGGCAAAACGATGTCGGCTACACCTTC. Its translation is CASSQDWQNDVGYTF.

As for this clonotype: The germline gene is not matched at one end of the junction; a read error may be the cause. The CDR3 sequence: CASSFRGRSDTQYF. The CDR3 region has the DNA TGTGCCAGCAGCTTCCGGGGCAGGTCAGATACACAGTATTTT. The V call is TRBV11-2, the J call TRBJ2-3; D is perhaps TRBD1 or TRBD2 (5 bases each). CDR3 length: 14 residues. Germline-derived CDR1 and CDR2 are SGHAT and FQNNGV.

This clonotype was recorded a few times. V usage is TRBV6-5 and J usage is TRBJ1-2; the D gene is possibly TRBD1 (6 bases). The CDR3 sequence is 12 residues long. The ends were cut back, 8 bases at V and 2 bases at J, with 9 bases in the middle. CDR1 and CDR2 from the germline V gene are MNHEY and SVGAGI. CDR3 region: CASGGLNYGYTF. CDR3 sequence (DNA): TGTGCCAGCGGGGGGCTAAACTATGGCTACACCTTC.

This clonotype was observed many times. The chain has TRBV5-6 and TRBJ1-2, with D maybe TRBD1 (5 bases). In germline, CDR1 is SGHDT, CDR2 YYEEEE. The V and J ends lost 1 base and 0 bases respectively, with 13 bases between them. The CDR3 totals 16 residues. DNA for the CDR3: TGTGCCAGCAGCTTGTGGGGACTCCCGACTAACTATGGCTACACCTTC. This translates into CASSLWGLPTNYGYTF. Supplemented by reference TRBV5-6 and TRBJ1-2, the full variable domain reads DAGVTQSPTHLIKTRGQQVTLRCSPKSGHDTVSWYQQALGQGPQFIFQYYEEEERQRGNFPDRFSGHQFPNYSSELNVNALLLGDSALYLCASSLWGLPTNYGYTFGSGTRLTVV.